This is a list of T cell receptor beta chains from one sample in a study of CD8+ T cells in alopecia areata. Measured with immunoSEQ multiplex PCR; TCRdb has only the in-frame clones, and not every one. The data contain fewer than 100,000 clones, 60% to 80% of them seen just once; the ten biggest clones take up roughly 17%. Sequencing used CD8+ T cells sorted from blood, obtained at approximately week 42, from a patient treated with tofacitinib. The receptors stem from a human donor with alopecia areata. Each CDR3 is given with its conserved first and last residue. D genes are given only for firm matches. Size tells how often a clone was seen (once, few, many) or the class of an expanded clone, and some rows leave it out.

V gene,clone size,D gene,J gene,CDR3 protein,CDR3 DNA
TRBV7-8,.,.,TRBJ1-1,CASSLAEGRNTEAFF,TGTGCCAGCAGCTTAGCGGAGGGAAGGAACACTGAAGCTTTCTTT
TRBV11-2,.,.,TRBJ2-3,CASSSDPGDTQYF,TGTGCCAGCAGCTCGGACCCTGGAGATACGCAGTATTTT
TRBV15,few,TRBD1,TRBJ2-6,CATSRSGTGGWFGANVLTF,TGTGCCACCAGCAGATCTGGGACAGGGGGCTGGTTTGGGGCCAACGTCCTGACTTTC
TRBV10-3,few,.,TRBJ2-1,CAISEPGVGNEQFF,TGTGCCATCAGTGAGCCAGGGGTGGGCAATGAGCAGTTCTTC
TRBV11-2,.,TRBD1,TRBJ1-1,CASSLTDNRGPAFF,TGTGCCAGCAGCCTAACCGACAACAGGGGGCCAGCTTTCTTT
TRBV7-3,once,TRBD1,TRBJ2-2,CASSLGSTGTGELFF,TGTGCCAGCAGCCTGGGGTCGACAGGGACCGGGGAGCTGTTTTTT
TRBV4-3,.,.,TRBJ2-2,CASSQDSGFGGELFF,TGCGCCAGCAGCCAAGATTCCGGGTTCGGCGGGGAGCTGTTTTTT
TRBV11-2,.,.,TRBJ1-1,CASSANPDPNTEAFF,TGTGCCAGCAGCGCTAATCCGGATCCGAACACTGAAGCTTTCTTT
TRBV9,.,TRBD1,TRBJ2-7,CASSPSSGTGYDEQYF,TGTGCCAGCAGCCCTTCGTCCGGGACAGGGTATGACGAGCAGTACTTC
TRBV4-1,.,TRBD1,TRBJ1-2,CASSQDRAGGYGYTF,TGCGCCAGCAGCCAAGACAGGGCAGGGGGGTATGGCTACACCTTC